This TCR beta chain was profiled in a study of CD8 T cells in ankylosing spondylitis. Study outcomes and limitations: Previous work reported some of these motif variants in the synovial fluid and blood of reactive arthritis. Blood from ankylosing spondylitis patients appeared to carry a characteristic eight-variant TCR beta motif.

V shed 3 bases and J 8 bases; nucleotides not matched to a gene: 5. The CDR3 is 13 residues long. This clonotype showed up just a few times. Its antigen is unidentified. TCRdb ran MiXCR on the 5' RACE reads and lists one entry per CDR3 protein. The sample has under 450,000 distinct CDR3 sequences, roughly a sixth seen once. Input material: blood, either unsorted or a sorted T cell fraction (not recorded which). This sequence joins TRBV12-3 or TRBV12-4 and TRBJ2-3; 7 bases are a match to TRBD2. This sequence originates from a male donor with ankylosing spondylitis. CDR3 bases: TGTGCCAGCAGTTTGGGGTGGGGGGGTACGCAGTATTTT. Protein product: CASSLGWGGTQYF.